These T cell receptor beta chains were read from a single sample in a study of T cell responses to AZD1222 COVID-19 vaccine. Using immunoSEQ multiplex PCR, the repertoire was profiled, and TCRdb retains in-frame clones only, with some absent. Here the sample spans about 170,000 clones, approximately 92% being singletons. Source: peripheral blood, taken on day 0 of AZD1222 vaccination. Source of these receptors: an adult in good health. The CDR3 runs from the conserved cysteine through the conserved F or W. The order of the fields is D gene, V gene, CDR3 protein. D genes are given only for firm matches.

d_call: TRBD2
v_call: TRBV5-1
cdr3_aa: CASSLGGGLATYNEQFF

d_call: .
v_call: TRBV4-3
cdr3_aa: CASSQDRWGTGELFF

d_call: .
v_call: TRBV3-1/TRBV3-2
cdr3_aa: CASSRRGEKLFF

d_call: .
v_call: TRBV5-5
cdr3_aa: CASRVTTGGNTIYF

d_call: TRBD1
v_call: TRBV10-3
cdr3_aa: CAISIPGQGWNEQFF

d_call: .
v_call: TRBV27
cdr3_aa: CASNHRQGNTEAFF

d_call: .
v_call: TRBV7-8
cdr3_aa: CASSLSGSTEAFF

d_call: TRBD2
v_call: TRBV7-2
cdr3_aa: CASSLLGGRASNEQFF

d_call: .
v_call: TRBV7-2
cdr3_aa: CASSPVEGIPEQYF

d_call: TRBD1
v_call: TRBV2
cdr3_aa: CASRQGVGYNEQFF

d_call: .
v_call: TRBV27
cdr3_aa: CASRNLGAPTYNEQFF

d_call: .
v_call: TRBV5-6
cdr3_aa: CASSSVYGTRGNTIYF

d_call: TRBD1
v_call: TRBV7-2
cdr3_aa: CASSFTGGGNYGYTF

d_call: TRBD1
v_call: TRBV6-5
cdr3_aa: CASSQDRALLGYTF

d_call: .
v_call: TRBV14
cdr3_aa: CASSQFWGASEKLFF

d_call: TRBD1
v_call: TRBV15
cdr3_aa: CATSRRRGDYYGYTF

d_call: TRBD1
v_call: TRBV6-5
cdr3_aa: CASSLQGYEQYF

d_call: .
v_call: TRBV11-2
cdr3_aa: CASSGGPYQETQYF

d_call: TRBD2
v_call: TRBV5-1
cdr3_aa: CASSLGAGVNEQFF

d_call: .
v_call: TRBV5-1
cdr3_aa: CASSTGMQLNTEAFF

d_call: .
v_call: TRBV10-2
cdr3_aa: CASTDPSSNQPQHF

d_call: .
v_call: TRBV27
cdr3_aa: CASSPGQQETQYF

d_call: .
v_call: TRBV12-3/TRBV12-4
cdr3_aa: CASTWENYNEQFF

d_call: TRBD2
v_call: TRBV2
cdr3_aa: CASWDSGSSPEQYF

d_call: .
v_call: TRBV9
cdr3_aa: CASSDYTGELFF

d_call: .
v_call: TRBV4-1
cdr3_aa: CASSPIFPGTDTQYF

d_call: TRBD1
v_call: TRBV27
cdr3_aa: CASSFWQGVSTQYF

d_call: .
v_call: TRBV18
cdr3_aa: CASSPGQNTEAFF